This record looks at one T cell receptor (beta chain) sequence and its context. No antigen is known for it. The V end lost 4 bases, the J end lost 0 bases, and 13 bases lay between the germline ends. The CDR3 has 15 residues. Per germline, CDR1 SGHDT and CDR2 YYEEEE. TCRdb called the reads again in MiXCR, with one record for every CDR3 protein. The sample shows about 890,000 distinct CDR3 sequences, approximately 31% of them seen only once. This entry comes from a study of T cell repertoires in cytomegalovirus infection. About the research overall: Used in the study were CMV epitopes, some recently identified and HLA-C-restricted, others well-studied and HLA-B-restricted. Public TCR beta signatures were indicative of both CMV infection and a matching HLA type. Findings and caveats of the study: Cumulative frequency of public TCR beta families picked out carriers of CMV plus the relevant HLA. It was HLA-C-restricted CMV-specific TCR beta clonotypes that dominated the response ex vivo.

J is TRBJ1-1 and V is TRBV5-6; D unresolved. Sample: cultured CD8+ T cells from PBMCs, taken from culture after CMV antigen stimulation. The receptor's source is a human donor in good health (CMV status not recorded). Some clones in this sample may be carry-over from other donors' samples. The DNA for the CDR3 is TGTGCCAGCAGCCGACGTCCGGTTCTGAACACTGAAGCTTTCTTT. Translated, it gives CASSRRPVLNTEAFF.